The next 21 T cell receptor beta chains were all read from a single sample in a study of lymphopenia after photon versus proton radiotherapy. Sequencing used immunoSEQ multiplex PCR; TCRdb keeps in-frame clones, though not all of them. This table has more than 80,000 clones, 83% appearing once. The input for sequencing was peripheral blood, taken from a patient treated with proton-based radiotherapy. These receptors were collected from a man aged 60 to 69 with pancreatic cancer.

The chain uses TRBV6-5 and TRBJ1-5; D gene uncertain. CDR1 is MNHEY and CDR2 is SVGAGI in the germline V gene. The CDR3 sequence is 14 residues long. V was shortened by 0 bases and J by 4 bases, with 7 bases between the two germline ends. The CDR3 nucleotides read TGTGCCAGCAGTTACTCACTGGGGAATCAGCCCCAGCATTTT. This codes for CASSYSLGNQPQHF.

The rearrangement joins TRBV9 to TRBJ2-7, with D tentatively TRBD2 (5 bases). Between the trimmed V and J ends, which lost 5 bases and 1 base, there was a span of 16 bases. Germline V lookup: CDR1 SGDLS, CDR2 YYNGEE. CDR3 length: 15 residues. The CDR3 nucleotides read TGTGCCAGCAGTATCGGGGTGGTCGGTTCCTACGAGCAGTACTTC. Translated, it gives CASSIGVVGSYEQYF.

This sequence joins TRBV10-3 and TRBJ2-3; D is uncertain. Per germline, CDR1 ENHRY and CDR2 SYGVKD. V dropped 4 bases and J dropped 5 bases, with 10 bases sitting between them. The CDR3 length is 13 residues. The CDR3 nucleotides are TGTGCCATCAGTGTTGAGGAGAGAGATACGCAGTATTTT. Its translation: CAISVEERDTQYF.

In DNA, the CDR3 is TGTGCCAGCAGCCAAGTGACAGGGCCCCTCTATGGCTACACCTTC. As protein: CASSQVTGPLYGYTF. The V gene is TRBV14, the J gene TRBJ1-2; 7 bases agree with TRBD1. CDR3 length: 15 residues. With 1 base clipped from V and 4 bases from J, the junction kept 6 bases outside the gene matches. In germline, CDR1 is SGHDN, CDR2 FVKESK.

The genes are TRBV11-1 and TRBJ2-1; TRBD1 agrees at 7 bases. The V gene's germline CDR1 is SGHAT and CDR2 FQDESV (reference sequence). V was clipped by 7 bases and J by 10 bases; unmatched bases: 10. The CDR3 runs to 13 residues. The CDR3, as DNA: TGTGCCAGCACCCAGTACCGGGACAGCGAGCAGTTCTTC. Translation: CASTQYRDSEQFF.

The V call is TRBV4-2, the J call TRBJ1-1, with D perhaps matching TRBD1 (6 bases). V lost 2 bases to trimming and J lost 11 bases, with 18 bases between them. Germline assignment: CDR1 LGHNA and CDR2 YNFKEQ. The CDR3 length is 14 residues. The CDR3 loop is CASSQRQDTGMAFF. CDR3 DNA sequence: TGTGCCAGCAGCCAACGCCAAGACACAGGGATGGCTTTCTTT.

The chain joins TRBV6-5 to TRBJ2-5; 7 nucleotides align to TRBD2. CDR1 is MNHEY, CDR2 SVGAGI, per germline. CDR3 length: 16 amino acids. The V and J ends lost 0 bases and 2 bases, in that order; junction bases with no gene match: 6. The CDR3 region has the DNA TGTGCCAGCAGTTACTCGCCGGGGGGAGGACAAGAGACCCAGTACTTC. It is translated as CASSYSPGGGQETQYF.

This chain links TRBV5-4 with TRBJ2-5, with 13 bases aligning to TRBD2. Germline CDR1 and CDR2: SGHNT and YYREEE (reference sequence). The CDR3 is 15 amino acids. The V and J ends lost 9 bases and 4 bases, in that order; junction bases with no gene match: 9. CDR3 in amino acids: CATLAGGPSGETQYF. The CDR3 DNA sequence: TGTGCCACACTAGCGGGAGGGCCCTCAGGAGAGACCCAGTACTTC.

This clone was recorded a few times. The J gene is TRBJ2-3, the V gene TRBV21-1; TRBD2, the table's D call, was not compared with the DNA. TRBV21-1 is given as a pseudogene. The CDR3 is 16 residues long. CDR3 sequence: CASSKAGGCNPDTQYF. The CDR3 DNA reads TGTGCCAGCAGCAAAGCGGGCGGGTGTAACCCAGATACGCAGTATTTT.

This chain links TRBV11-3 with TRBJ2-7; 7 bases agree with TRBD1. Germline-derived CDR1 and CDR2 are SGHNT and YENEEA. The CDR3 length is 12 residues. V lost 4 bases, J lost 4 bases, and 1 base stayed unmatched. The CDR3 DNA reads TGTGCCAGCAGCTGGGACAGATACGAGCAGTACTTC. Encoded protein: CASSWDRYEQYF.

This chain joins TRBV6-6 and TRBJ2-2, with TRBD2 as a possible D gene (6 bases). The V and J ends lost 5 bases and 16 bases respectively, with 20 bases between them. The CDR3 covers 13 residues. Germline V gene lookup returns CDR1 MNHNY and CDR2 SVGAGI (reference sequence). The CDR3 is CASSDGSKIRGFF. CDR3 nucleotides: TGTGCCAGCAGTGACGGGAGCAAAATCCGAGGGTTTTTT.

The chain couples TRBV6-1 to TRBJ2-7; possibly TRBD1 for D (6 bases). Trimming stripped 6 bases from V and 4 bases from J, with 10 bases between. CDR1 MNHNS and CDR2 SASEGT come from the germline V gene. This CDR3 spans 12 amino acids. The CDR3 nucleotides are TGTGCCAGCAGCCGCCAGGGGTACGAGCAGTACTTC. This sequence encodes CASSRQGYEQYF.

The CDR3 DNA sequence: TGTGCCAGCAGCCTGGAGCGCGGACCCTCCTTATTTTCCCAGCATTTT. Protein product: CASSLERGPSLFSQHF. The chain carries TRBV11-3 and TRBJ1-5, with D uncertain. The V gene lost 5 bases and the J gene lost 11 bases, with 25 bases spanning the gap. CDR3 size: 16 residues. CDR1 is SGHNT, CDR2 YENEEA, per germline.

The chain uses TRBV6-6 and TRBJ2-2; 9 positions agree with TRBD1. V gave up 5 bases and J gave up 5 bases; unmatched junction bases: 6. This CDR3 is 15 amino acids long. Per germline, CDR1 MNHNY and CDR2 SVGAGI (reference sequence). CDR3 sequence (DNA): TGTGCCAGCAGTGGACAGGGGTTTGGTACCGGGGAGCTGTTTTTT. This codes for CASSGQGFGTGELFF.

The chain joins TRBV6-6 to TRBJ2-7; 9 bases match TRBD1. The CDR3 runs to 14 residues. CDR1 is MNHNY and CDR2 is SVGAGI in the germline V gene (reference sequence). V gave up 6 bases and J gave up 0 bases; unmatched junction bases: 3. This CDR3 is CASRQGASSYEQYF. The DNA for the CDR3 is TGTGCCAGCAGACAGGGGGCAAGCTCCTACGAGCAGTACTTC.

The CDR3 region is CASRTTVINYGYTF. The CDR3 DNA is TGTGCCAGCAGAACGACAGTGATTAACTATGGCTACACCTTC. The J gene is TRBJ1-2, the V gene TRBV6-6; a weak D match, TRBD1 (5 bases). CDR3 length: 14 residues. Trimming pared 6 bases from V and 1 base from J, leaving 12 bases between. Germline lookup yields CDR1 MNHNY and CDR2 SVGAGI (reference sequence).

The chain recombines TRBV4-1 with TRBJ1-3, with D unresolved. The CDR3 totals 15 residues. In germline, CDR1 is MGHRA, CDR2 YSYEKL. V was shortened by 4 bases and J by 0 bases, with 10 bases between the two germline ends. The CDR3 here is CASSRSGGSGNTIYF. The CDR3 DNA sequence: TGCGCCAGCAGCCGATCCGGTGGCTCTGGAAACACCATATATTTT.

The CDR3, as DNA: TGCGCCAGCAGCTTGAGTGGCTTGTCGGGTGAAAAACTGTTTTTT. Amino acid sequence: CASSLSGLSGEKLFF. The chain recombines TRBV5-1 with TRBJ1-4; D ambiguous. From germline, CDR1 is SGHRS and CDR2 YFSETQ. Trimming cost V 1 base and J 7 bases, with 14 bases left between them. The CDR3 spans 15 residues.

This clone came up once. The chain recombines TRBV5-1 with TRBJ1-1; no reliable D call. V was shortened by 1 base and J by 2 bases, with 6 bases between the two germline ends. The CDR3 has 13 amino acids. The germline V gene has CDR1 SGHRS and CDR2 YFSETQ. CDR3 nucleotides: TGCGCCAGCAGCTTGCTATTCAACACTGAAGCTTTCTTT. Its translation: CASSLLFNTEAFF. Full variable domain (remainder filled in from reference TRBV5-1 and TRBJ1-1): KAGVTQTPRYLIKTRGQQVTLSCSPISGHRSVSWYQQTPGQGLQFLFEYFSETQRNKGNFPGRFSGRQFSNSRSEMNVSTLELGDSALYLCASSLLFNTEAFFGQGTRLTVV.

The chain uses TRBV2 and TRBJ1-2; D unresolved. In germline, CDR1 is SNHLY, CDR2 FYNNEI. This CDR3 comprises 10 residues. V lost 8 bases, J lost 8 bases, and 9 bases lay in between. The CDR3 sequence is CASAIEGYTF. The CDR3, as DNA: TGTGCCAGCGCTATAGAGGGCTACACCTTC.

With regard to this clone: The same CDR3 can be traced to other DNA sequences in this sample. The V and J genes are TRBV10-3 and TRBJ1-5; 8 positions match TRBD1. Germline CDR1 and CDR2: ENHRY and SYGVKD. This CDR3 contains 15 residues. V gave up 6 bases and J gave up 7 bases; unmatched junction bases: 11. CDR3 sequence (DNA): TGTGCCATCAGACAAGACAGGGGCGAATCCCAGCCCCAGCATTTT. It is translated as CAIRQDRGESQPQHF.